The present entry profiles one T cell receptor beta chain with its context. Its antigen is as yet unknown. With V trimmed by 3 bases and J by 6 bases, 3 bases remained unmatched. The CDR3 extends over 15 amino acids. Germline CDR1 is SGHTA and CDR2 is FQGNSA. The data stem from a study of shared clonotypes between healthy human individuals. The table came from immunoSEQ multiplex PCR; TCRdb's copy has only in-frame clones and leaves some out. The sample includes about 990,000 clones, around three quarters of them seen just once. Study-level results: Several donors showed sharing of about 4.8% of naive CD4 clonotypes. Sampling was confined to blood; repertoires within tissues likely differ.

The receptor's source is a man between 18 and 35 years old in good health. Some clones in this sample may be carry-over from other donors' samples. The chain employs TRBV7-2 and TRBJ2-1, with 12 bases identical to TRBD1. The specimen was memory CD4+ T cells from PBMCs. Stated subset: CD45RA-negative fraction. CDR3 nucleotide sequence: TGTGCCAGCAGCTTCGGGACAGGGGGCCCCAATGAGCAGTTCTTC. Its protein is CASSFGTGGPNEQFF.